The 25 T cell receptor beta chains in this list originate from one sample, sequenced in a study of blood T cell repertoires in COVID-19. The data were produced by immunoSEQ multiplex PCR, yet TCRdb's version contains in-frame clones alone and is incomplete. The sample holds around 130,000 clones; roughly 89% are singletons and the top ten take 8% to 9%. The sequenced sample was peripheral blood. The receptors derive from a man aged 25-45 years with COVID-19, enrolled during active disease.

This clone has a handful of counts. J is TRBJ1-5 and V is TRBV11-2; TRBD1 agrees at 11 bases. J was trimmed by 6 bases and V by 0 bases; bases with no gene match: 7. The germline V gene encodes CDR1 SGHAT and CDR2 FQNNGV. The length of the CDR3 is 17 residues. The DNA for the CDR3 is TGTGCCAGCAGCTTAGACACCGGGACAGGGGGAGGTCAGCCCCAGCATTTT. Encoded protein: CASSLDTGTGGGQPQHF.

This clone was detected only once. This rearrangement joins TRBV19 to TRBJ2-3; 7 positions match TRBD2. Germline V gene lookup returns CDR1 LNHDA and CDR2 SQIVND (reference sequence). The CDR3 has 14 amino acids. Trimming cost V 7 bases and J 4 bases; bases outside gene matches: 8. The CDR3 protein is CASTTLGGADTQYF. DNA for the CDR3: TGTGCCAGTACAACCCTGGGGGGGGCAGATACGCAGTATTTT.

The V and J genes are TRBV29-1 and TRBJ2-6; 7 bases are a match to TRBD1. CDR1 and CDR2 from the germline V gene are SQVTM and ANQGSEA. The CDR3 has 15 amino acids. V trimming: 2 bases; J trimming: 4 bases; junction bases outside the gene matches: 5. CDR3 nucleotide sequence: TGCAGCGTTGAAACGACAGGGACCGGGGCCAACGTCCTGACTTTC. This encodes CSVETTGTGANVLTF.

V gene TRBV7-3 combines with J gene TRBJ2-7, with a weak D call TRBD2 (6 bases). CDR3 length: 14 residues. Per germline, CDR1 SGHTA and CDR2 FQGTGA. V dropped 0 bases and J dropped 6 bases, with 12 bases sitting between them. CDR3 DNA sequence: TGTGCCAGCAGCTTAACGTCCGCCGGGGGCGAGCAGTACTTC. Its translation is CASSLTSAGGEQYF.

This clone was picked up one time. The genes are TRBV6-5 and TRBJ1-2; 7 bases agree with TRBD1. V dropped 4 bases and J dropped 4; count of bases not matched to a gene: 6. The CDR3 is 14 amino acids. Looked up from germline, CDR1 is MNHEY and CDR2 is SVGAGI. This CDR3 is CASSSNRGPYGYTF. The DNA of the CDR3 is TGTGCCAGCAGTTCAAACAGGGGACCCTATGGCTACACCTTC.

The chain links TRBV6-2 or TRBV6-3 to TRBJ1-1; TRBD1 agrees at 8 bases. Germline V gives CDR1 MNHEY, CDR2 SVGEGT. This CDR3 has 14 residues. The junction had 7 bases not matched to a gene; V was cut back by 5 bases and J by 5 bases. CDR3 amino acids: CASSLAGGLTEAFF. In DNA, the CDR3 is TGTGCCAGCAGTCTCGCAGGGGGCTTGACTGAAGCTTTCTTT.

This clone has only one observation. The chain employs TRBV5-4 and TRBJ2-2; tentative D call: TRBD2 (6 bases). Trimming cost V 4 bases and J 2 bases, with 12 bases left between them. In germline, CDR1 is SGHNT, CDR2 YYREEE (reference sequence). This CDR3 contains 15 residues. As DNA, the CDR3 is TGTGCCAGCAGCCTTGGGGACTTAAACACCGGGGAGCTGTTTTTT. Protein: CASSLGDLNTGELFF.

The CDR3 sequence is CASTSSYEQYF. CDR3 bases: TGTGCCAGCACCTCTTCCTACGAGCAGTACTTC. The chain is built from TRBV25-1 and TRBJ2-7; D unclear. The CDR3 has 11 amino acids. Germline CDR1 MGHDK, CDR2 SYGVNS. The V end was cut by 7 bases, the J end by 1 base, with 5 bases between.

This clone was seen once. The chain links TRBV6-5 to TRBJ2-1; 10 bases match TRBD2. Germline V lookup: CDR1 MNHEY, CDR2 SVGAGI. The CDR3 has 15 residues. The J segment lost 1 base and the V segment lost 4 bases, leaving 1 base of the junction unmatched. The CDR3 DNA is TGTGCCAGCAGTTCTAGCGGGGGATCCTACAATGAGCAGTTCTTC. This encodes CASSSSGGSYNEQFF.

The rearrangement links TRBV28 to TRBJ1-2; D gene unclear. Germline V gene sequence: CDR1 MDHEN, CDR2 SYDVKM. Trimming shortened V by 4 bases and J by 4 bases, and 13 bases separated the two germline ends. The CDR3 covers 14 residues. The CDR3 DNA is TGTGCCAGCAGTTCCTCGGACTACATCTATGGCTACACCTTC. The encoded protein is CASSSSDYIYGYTF.

This clone was observed once. J is TRBJ2-3 and V is TRBV7-6; D is undetermined. Germline values: CDR1 SGHVS, CDR2 FNYEAQ. V lost 3 bases, J lost 13 bases, and 11 bases lay in between. The CDR3 is 11 amino acids. The CDR3 loop is CASSLLGEKYF. The CDR3 nucleotides read TGTGCCAGCAGCTTGCTAGGAGAGAAGTATTTT.

V usage is TRBV9 and J usage is TRBJ2-5; a possible D gene is TRBD2 (5 bases). The CDR3 runs to 15 residues. Germline V CDR1 and CDR2: SGDLS, YYNGEE. The germline V and J ends were trimmed by 0 bases and 1 base, with 10 bases remaining between them. The CDR3 sequence: CASSVEERPQETQYF. CDR3 nucleotides: TGTGCCAGCAGCGTAGAGGAGCGGCCCCAAGAGACCCAGTACTTC.

This clone was counted only a few times. V is TRBV6-5 and J is TRBJ2-7; D might be TRBD2 (5 bases). The CDR3 contains 15 residues. V was cut by 6 bases and J by 0 bases, with 15 bases left in between. Germline V CDR1 and CDR2: MNHEY, SVGAGI. The CDR3 DNA follows: TGTGCCAGCAGCCCCAGTCTGGGGAGCTCCTACGAGCAGTACTTC. Protein sequence: CASSPSLGSSYEQYF.

J is TRBJ1-1 and V is TRBV5-4; TRBD1 matches 10 bases. The CDR3 is 18 amino acids. The junction had 18 bases not matched to a gene; V was cut back by 5 bases and J by 5 bases. CDR1 and CDR2 (germline): SGHNT, YYREEE (reference sequence). CDR3 amino acids: CASSWYQTGGPKGTEAFF. CDR3 sequence (DNA): TGTGCCAGCAGTTGGTATCAGACAGGGGGCCCCAAAGGGACTGAAGCTTTCTTT.

The chain is built from TRBV5-4 and TRBJ1-1, with TRBD1 as a possible D gene (5 bases). Trimming took off 3 bases at V and 5 bases at J, with 17 bases between the two ends. The CDR3 has 15 residues. Germline CDR1 is SGHNT and CDR2 is YYREEE (reference sequence). CDR3 in amino acids: CASSSRDPGRTEAFF. CDR3 nucleotide sequence: TGTGCCAGCAGCTCGCGGGACCCCGGGCGGACTGAAGCTTTCTTT.

This clone has just one count. The chain employs TRBV2 and TRBJ2-7; 12 bases agree with TRBD2. The junction had 6 bases not matched to a gene; V was cut back by 1 base and J by 11 bases. Germline V gene sequence: CDR1 SNHLY, CDR2 FYNNEI. This CDR3 has 14 residues. DNA of the CDR3: TGTGCCAGCAGTGAAGGACTAGCGGGAGTGAGTAAGTACTTC. Amino acid sequence: CASSEGLAGVSKYF.

This clone appeared once. The chain uses TRBV28 and TRBJ2-7, with D unclear. CDR3 length: 16 amino acids. Between the trimmed V and J ends, which lost 5 bases and 2 bases, there was a span of 19 bases. CDR1 is MDHEN and CDR2 is SYDVKM in the germline V gene. The CDR3 protein is CASSPRGLILTYEQYF. CDR3 nucleotide sequence: TGTGCCAGCAGTCCCCGAGGTTTAATTCTGACCTACGAGCAGTACTTC.

This clone occurred once. This chain joins TRBV15 and TRBJ1-2, with 10 bases aligning to TRBD1. The germline CDR1 and CDR2 sequences are LNHNV and YYDKDF (reference sequence). Trimming cost V 6 bases and J 7 bases; bases outside gene matches: 8. The CDR3 contains 14 residues. The CDR3 reads CATRDATGGSGYTF. The CDR3 DNA reads as TGTGCCACCAGGGATGCGACAGGGGGCTCTGGCTACACCTTC.

The V gene is TRBV24-1, the J gene TRBJ1-2, with TRBD1 matching 8 bases. In germline, CDR1 is KGHDR, CDR2 SFDVKD. J lost 6 bases, V lost 5 bases, and 4 bases had no gene match. The CDR3 is 13 amino acids. The CDR3 bases are TGTGCCACCAGTGCCAGGGGGCGGGATGGCTACACCTTC. This codes for CATSARGRDGYTF.

The chain is built from TRBV5-4 and TRBJ1-3; D is unclear. Germline CDR1 is SGHNT and CDR2 is YYREEE (reference sequence). This CDR3 contains 15 residues. Trimming left V 1 base short and J 4 bases short, with 12 bases between. DNA for the CDR3: TGTGCCAGCAGCTTGAGGCCGGCAGGAGGAAACACCATATATTTT. It encodes CASSLRPAGGNTIYF. Supplemented by reference TRBV5-4 and TRBJ1-3, the full variable domain reads ETGVTQSPTHLIKTRGQQVTLRCSSQSGHNTVSWYQQALGQGPQFIFQYYREEENGRGNFPPRFSGLQFPNYSSELNVNALELDDSALYLCASSLRPAGGNTIYFGEGSWLTVV.

The rearrangement joins TRBV6-2 or TRBV6-3 to TRBJ2-7; D call uncertain. V lost 0 bases and J 0 bases, leaving 6 bases between the germline ends. CDR3 length: 14 residues. CDR1 is MNHEY, CDR2 SVGEGT, per germline. As DNA, the CDR3 is TGTGCCAGCAGTTACTCGAGTAGCTCCTACGAGCAGTACTTC. This translates into CASSYSSSSYEQYF.

This clone was detected ten times or more. The chain combines TRBV6-1 with TRBJ2-2, with 7 bases matching TRBD1. Germline values: CDR1 MNHNS, CDR2 SASEGT. The CDR3 is made up of 15 amino acids. V lost 2 bases to trimming and J lost 6 bases; unmatched junction nucleotides: 6. The CDR3 region is CASSEYDRVAGELFF. Written as DNA, the CDR3 is TGTGCCAGCAGTGAATATGACAGGGTGGCCGGGGAGCTGTTTTTT.

This chain joins TRBV5-5 and TRBJ2-1; the D gene is possibly TRBD1 (6 bases). V lost 2 bases to trimming and J lost 8 bases, with 17 bases between them. Looked up from germline, CDR1 is SGHKS and CDR2 is YYEKEE (reference sequence). The length of the CDR3 is 15 residues. The CDR3 DNA is TGTGCCAGCAGCTTATACAGGGTGGGCAGGGATGAGCAGTTCTTC. Protein product: CASSLYRVGRDEQFF.

The J gene is TRBJ2-2, the V gene TRBV9; D is perhaps TRBD2 (5 bases). Germline CDR1 is SGDLS and CDR2 is YYNGEE. Trimming stripped 2 bases from V and 4 bases from J, with 18 bases between. The CDR3 runs to 17 residues. CDR3 nucleotide sequence: TGTGCCAGCAGCGTTAGTTACGTGAGTGCGGGCACCGGGGAGCTGTTTTTT. Encoded protein: CASSVSYVSAGTGELFF.

The chain joins TRBV9 to TRBJ2-3, with D maybe TRBD1 (5 bases). The ends were cut back, 3 bases at V and 8 bases at J, with 10 bases in the middle. Germline loops: CDR1 SGDLS, CDR2 YYNGEE. The CDR3 covers 12 residues. The CDR3 is CASSGTFSTQYF. Here the CDR3 DNA reads TGTGCCAGCAGCGGGACATTCTCTACGCAGTATTTT.